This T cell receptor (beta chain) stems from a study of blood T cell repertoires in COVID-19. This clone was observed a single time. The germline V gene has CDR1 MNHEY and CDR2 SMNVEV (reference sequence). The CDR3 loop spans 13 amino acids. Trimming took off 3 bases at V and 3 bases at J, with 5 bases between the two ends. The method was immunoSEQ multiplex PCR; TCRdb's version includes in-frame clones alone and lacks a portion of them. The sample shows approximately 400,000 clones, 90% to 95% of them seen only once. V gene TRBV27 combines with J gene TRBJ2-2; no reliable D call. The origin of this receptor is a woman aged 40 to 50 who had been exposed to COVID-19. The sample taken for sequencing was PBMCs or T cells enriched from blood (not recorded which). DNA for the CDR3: TGTGCCAGCAGTTTTCATTACACCGGGGAGCTGTTTTTT. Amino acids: CASSFHYTGELFF.